Listed below are T cell receptor beta chains from one sample, sequenced in a study of T-cell reconstitution after alpha-beta-depleted transplantation in children. TCRdb called the PCR reads again in MiXCR, with one record for every CDR3 protein. The sample gives 350,000 to 500,000 distinct CDR3 sequences, 43% of which show up once; 27% is in the top ten. Sample: PBMCs, taken before TCRalphabeta/CD19-depleted stem cell transplant. The origin of the receptors is a girl aged 2 to 9 with aplastic anemia, due to receive a stem cell transplant. CDR3s include the opening cysteine and the closing phenylalanine or tryptophan. Each record gives: D gene, clone size, CDR3 length, V gene, J gene, CDR3 DNA, CDR3 protein. A D gene is named only where the DNA matches it firmly. Clone size appears in some rows only: once, few, many, or a class for an expanded clone.

D gene: TRBD2
clone size: .
CDR3 length: 15
V gene: TRBV20-1
J gene: TRBJ2-5
CDR3 DNA: TGCAGTGCTACCCCCAGCGGGGTACGCCAAGAGACCCAGTACTTC
CDR3 protein: CSATPSGVRQETQYF

D gene: .
clone size: .
CDR3 length: 13
V gene: TRBV5-1
J gene: TRBJ1-2
CDR3 DNA: TGCGCCAGCAGCTTGGTATACAGGGAAGGCTACACCTTC
CDR3 protein: CASSLVYREGYTF

D gene: TRBD1
clone size: many
CDR3 length: 15
V gene: TRBV9
J gene: TRBJ1-5
CDR3 DNA: TGTGCCAGCAGCGAGACAGGGGAGGGCAATCAGCCCCAGCATTTT
CDR3 protein: CASSETGEGNQPQHF

D gene: .
clone size: .
CDR3 length: 13
V gene: TRBV20-1
J gene: TRBJ2-7
CDR3 DNA: TGCAGTGCTAGAGAGACACCGGGTTACGAGCAGTACTTC
CDR3 protein: CSARETPGYEQYF

D gene: TRBD1
clone size: .
CDR3 length: 14
V gene: TRBV6-5
J gene: TRBJ1-4
CDR3 DNA: TGTGCCAGCGTTTGGGACAGCTTAAATGAAAAACTGTTTTTT
CDR3 protein: CASVWDSLNEKLFF

D gene: TRBD2
clone size: .
CDR3 length: 19
V gene: TRBV4-2
J gene: TRBJ2-7
CDR3 DNA: TGTGCCAGCAGCCAAGTTTTGTTCGGAATTGGACTAGAGGGGTACGAGCAGTACTTC
CDR3 protein: CASSQVLFGIGLEGYEQYF

D gene: TRBD2
clone size: .
CDR3 length: 18
V gene: TRBV20-1
J gene: TRBJ2-7
CDR3 DNA: TGCAGTGCTAGAGACTCCGGGACTAGCGGCTCCTTTTCCTACGAGCAGTACTTC
CDR3 protein: CSARDSGTSGSFSYEQYF

D gene: .
clone size: few
CDR3 length: 14
V gene: TRBV29-1
J gene: TRBJ2-3
CDR3 DNA: TGCAGCGTTGTGTGGCGGGGGCCCACAGATACGCAGTATTTT
CDR3 protein: CSVVWRGPTDTQYF

D gene: TRBD1
clone size: .
CDR3 length: 15
V gene: TRBV5-6
J gene: TRBJ2-7
CDR3 DNA: TGTGCCAGCTCCCGGTGGACAGGGGGCAGCGACGAGCAGTACTTC
CDR3 protein: CASSRWTGGSDEQYF

D gene: .
clone size: few
CDR3 length: 15
V gene: TRBV12-3/TRBV12-4
J gene: TRBJ1-1
CDR3 DNA: TGTGCCAGCAGCAGCCCCGTGGATTTGAACACTGAAGCTTTCTTT
CDR3 protein: CASSSPVDLNTEAFF

D gene: TRBD1
clone size: .
CDR3 length: 14
V gene: TRBV30
J gene: TRBJ2-7
CDR3 DNA: TGTGCCTGGAGTAGGGGGACAGGAGTCTACGAGCAGTACTTC
CDR3 protein: CAWSRGTGVYEQYF

D gene: TRBD2
clone size: few
CDR3 length: 15
V gene: TRBV5-6
J gene: TRBJ2-3
CDR3 DNA: TGTGCCAGCAGCTTGGTTGCGGGAGAGCCAGATACGCAGTATTTT
CDR3 protein: CASSLVAGEPDTQYF

D gene: .
clone size: .
CDR3 length: 15
V gene: TRBV12-3/TRBV12-4
J gene: TRBJ2-7
CDR3 DNA: TGTGCCAGCAGTCCTCCCCAGGGGGGCTGGGTCGAGCAGTACTTC
CDR3 protein: CASSPPQGGWVEQYF

D gene: TRBD2
clone size: .
CDR3 length: 15
V gene: TRBV20-1
J gene: TRBJ2-1
CDR3 DNA: TGCAGTGCTAGAGGTTTTCAGCGGGGTTACAATGAGCAGTTCTTC
CDR3 protein: CSARGFQRGYNEQFF

D gene: .
clone size: many
CDR3 length: 14
V gene: TRBV7-2
J gene: TRBJ1-5
CDR3 DNA: TGTGCCAGCAGCTTAGCCCAAGGTAATCAGCCCCAGCATTTT
CDR3 protein: CASSLAQGNQPQHF

D gene: .
clone size: .
CDR3 length: 13
V gene: TRBV6-6
J gene: TRBJ2-3
CDR3 DNA: TGTGCCAGCAGTTACAACATTGGAGATACGCAGTATTTT
CDR3 protein: CASSYNIGDTQYF

D gene: .
clone size: .
CDR3 length: 11
V gene: TRBV2
J gene: TRBJ1-1
CDR3 DNA: TGTGCCAGCATTTTCGAAACTGAAGCTTTCTTT
CDR3 protein: CASIFETEAFF

D gene: TRBD1
clone size: .
CDR3 length: 15
V gene: TRBV4-1
J gene: TRBJ2-1
CDR3 DNA: TGCGCCAGCAACCCCCGGGACAGGGGTTACAATGAGCAGTTCTTC
CDR3 protein: CASNPRDRGYNEQFF

D gene: .
clone size: .
CDR3 length: 13
V gene: TRBV7-7
J gene: TRBJ1-1
CDR3 DNA: TGTGCTAGCAGTCTAGACTTGGACACTGAAGCTTTCTTT
CDR3 protein: CASSLDLDTEAFF

D gene: TRBD1
clone size: few
CDR3 length: 15
V gene: TRBV5-1
J gene: TRBJ1-4
CDR3 DNA: TGCGCCAGCAGCCCCGAGACAGGGATGGGGGAAAAACTGTTTTTT
CDR3 protein: CASSPETGMGEKLFF

D gene: .
clone size: .
CDR3 length: 13
V gene: TRBV7-2
J gene: TRBJ2-7
CDR3 DNA: TGTGCCAGCAGCCCCCCGGCCCATTACGAGCAGTACTTC
CDR3 protein: CASSPPAHYEQYF

D gene: .
clone size: once
CDR3 length: 14
V gene: TRBV30
J gene: TRBJ2-7
CDR3 DNA: TGTGCCTGGAGTGGCTTGGGCCTCTCCTACGAGCAGTACTTC
CDR3 protein: CAWSGLGLSYEQYF

D gene: .
clone size: many
CDR3 length: 14
V gene: TRBV27
J gene: TRBJ2-7
CDR3 DNA: TGTGCCAGCAGTTTCGGGATCCGGCCCTACGAGCAGTACTTC
CDR3 protein: CASSFGIRPYEQYF

D gene: TRBD2
clone size: many
CDR3 length: 16
V gene: TRBV9
J gene: TRBJ2-1
CDR3 DNA: TGTGCCAGCAGCTCAGGGAGGACTAGCGTTAACAATGAGCAGTTCTTC
CDR3 protein: CASSSGRTSVNNEQFF

D gene: .
clone size: many
CDR3 length: 13
V gene: TRBV28
J gene: TRBJ1-1
CDR3 DNA: TGTGCCAGCAGTTTATTGGTGAACACTGAAGCTTTCTTT
CDR3 protein: CASSLLVNTEAFF

D gene: TRBD1
clone size: many
CDR3 length: 13
V gene: TRBV7-9
J gene: TRBJ1-2
CDR3 DNA: TGTGCCAGCACCCTAGGGCAGGGGGATGGCTACACCTTC
CDR3 protein: CASTLGQGDGYTF

D gene: .
clone size: many
CDR3 length: 13
V gene: TRBV7-8
J gene: TRBJ2-5
CDR3 DNA: TGTGCCAGCAGCTTAAAACTAGAATCGACCCAGTACTTC
CDR3 protein: CASSLKLESTQYF

D gene: .
clone size: .
CDR3 length: 14
V gene: TRBV11-1
J gene: TRBJ2-5
CDR3 DNA: TGTGCCAGCAGCTTCTCGGACAAACAAGAGACCCAGTACTTC
CDR3 protein: CASSFSDKQETQYF

D gene: TRBD1
clone size: few
CDR3 length: 16
V gene: TRBV28
J gene: TRBJ2-3
CDR3 DNA: TGTGCCAGCAGTCCCTCCGGGACAGGCTTCACAGATACGCAGTATTTT
CDR3 protein: CASSPSGTGFTDTQYF

D gene: .
clone size: once
CDR3 length: 12
V gene: TRBV30
J gene: TRBJ1-2
CDR3 DNA: TGTGCCTGGAGTGCGACGGGCTATGGCTACACCTTC
CDR3 protein: CAWSATGYGYTF

D gene: .
clone size: many
CDR3 length: 16
V gene: TRBV4-1
J gene: TRBJ2-1
CDR3 DNA: TGCGCCAGCAGCCAACTCTGGCGGAGCTCCTACAATGAGCAGTTCTTC
CDR3 protein: CASSQLWRSSYNEQFF

D gene: TRBD2
clone size: .
CDR3 length: 13
V gene: TRBV20-1
J gene: TRBJ2-1
CDR3 DNA: TGCAGTGCGACGGGGGGTCTGAGCAATGAGCAGTTCTTC
CDR3 protein: CSATGGLSNEQFF

D gene: TRBD2
clone size: .
CDR3 length: 17
V gene: TRBV20-1
J gene: TRBJ2-2
CDR3 DNA: TGCAGTGCTAGAGATATCAGCGGGAGTGAAAGCACCGGGGAGCTGTTTTTT
CDR3 protein: CSARDISGSESTGELFF

D gene: .
clone size: .
CDR3 length: 16
V gene: TRBV11-1
J gene: TRBJ2-3
CDR3 DNA: TGTGCCAGCAGCTTCATCGGGCAGGGGAAGGCAGATACGCAGTATTTT
CDR3 protein: CASSFIGQGKADTQYF

D gene: .
clone size: many
CDR3 length: 13
V gene: TRBV14
J gene: TRBJ2-5
CDR3 DNA: TGTGCCAGCAGCCCCGCGTACCAAGAGACCCAGTACTTC
CDR3 protein: CASSPAYQETQYF

D gene: .
clone size: .
CDR3 length: 13
V gene: TRBV10-3
J gene: TRBJ2-7
CDR3 DNA: TGTGCCATCAGTGGCGGGAACTCCTACGAGCAGTACTTC
CDR3 protein: CAISGGNSYEQYF

D gene: TRBD2
clone size: many
CDR3 length: 14
V gene: TRBV27
J gene: TRBJ2-2
CDR3 DNA: TGTGCCAGCAAAAAAGCGGGAAACACCGGGGAGCTGTTTTTT
CDR3 protein: CASKKAGNTGELFF

D gene: .
clone size: .
CDR3 length: 15
V gene: TRBV2
J gene: TRBJ2-7
CDR3 DNA: TGTGCCAGCAGCGTCGGTTACCTGAGCTCCTACGAGCAGTACTTC
CDR3 protein: CASSVGYLSSYEQYF

D gene: .
clone size: .
CDR3 length: 15
V gene: TRBV10-3
J gene: TRBJ2-4
CDR3 DNA: TGTGCCATCAGTGAGTCAAAGGGTACCAAAAACATTCAGTACTTC
CDR3 protein: CAISESKGTKNIQYF

D gene: .
clone size: few
CDR3 length: 14
V gene: TRBV6-5
J gene: TRBJ1-6
CDR3 DNA: TGTGCCAGCAGTTACTCCGGCCAGGGATCACCCCTCCACTTT
CDR3 protein: CASSYSGQGSPLHF

D gene: .
clone size: few
CDR3 length: 15
V gene: TRBV4-1
J gene: TRBJ1-4
CDR3 DNA: TGCGCCAGCAGCCACCGCGGTGAGACGAGTGAAAAACTGTTTTTT
CDR3 protein: CASSHRGETSEKLFF

D gene: .
clone size: .
CDR3 length: 14
V gene: TRBV29-1
J gene: TRBJ2-7
CDR3 DNA: TGCAGCGTTCGGCAGGGACGGCTTACCTACGAGCAGTACTTC
CDR3 protein: CSVRQGRLTYEQYF

D gene: .
clone size: .
CDR3 length: 13
V gene: TRBV5-1
J gene: TRBJ1-5
CDR3 DNA: TGCGCCAGCAGCTTAGGCACATATCAGCCCCAGCATTTT
CDR3 protein: CASSLGTYQPQHF

D gene: .
clone size: .
CDR3 length: 15
V gene: TRBV11-2
J gene: TRBJ2-7
CDR3 DNA: TGTGCCAGCAGCCGGAAACCTTTGGCGGCGTACGAGCAGTACTTC
CDR3 protein: CASSRKPLAAYEQYF

D gene: .
clone size: .
CDR3 length: 21
V gene: TRBV9
J gene: TRBJ2-2
CDR3 DNA: TGTGCCAGCAGCGTAGTGGGGCGGGATGACCGGAGATCCCATCCCACCGGGGAGCTGTTTTTT
CDR3 protein: CASSVVGRDDRRSHPTGELFF

D gene: .
clone size: .
CDR3 length: 17
V gene: TRBV20-1
J gene: TRBJ2-3
CDR3 DNA: TGCAGTGCTAAGAGCGCCGAGCGAGGGGCGATCACAGATACGCAGTATTTT
CDR3 protein: CSAKSAERGAITDTQYF

D gene: .
clone size: .
CDR3 length: 10
V gene: TRBV29-1
J gene: TRBJ2-7
CDR3 DNA: TGCAGTCCCCAAACCTACGAGCAGTACTTC
CDR3 protein: CSPQTYEQYF

D gene: TRBD1
clone size: few
CDR3 length: 15
V gene: TRBV7-9
J gene: TRBJ1-1
CDR3 DNA: TGTGCCAGCAGCTTTGGGACAGGGATGAACACTGAAGCTTTCTTT
CDR3 protein: CASSFGTGMNTEAFF

D gene: TRBD2
clone size: .
CDR3 length: 17
V gene: TRBV5-1
J gene: TRBJ2-4
CDR3 DNA: TGCGCCAGCAGCTCTCCGGGACTAGCGGGAATGAGGAACATTCAGTACTTC
CDR3 protein: CASSSPGLAGMRNIQYF

D gene: .
clone size: .
CDR3 length: 13
V gene: TRBV6-6
J gene: TRBJ2-7
CDR3 DNA: TGTGCCAGCAGTTCGGGTGAGGCCTACGAGCAGTACTTC
CDR3 protein: CASSSGEAYEQYF

D gene: .
clone size: .
CDR3 length: 14
V gene: TRBV6-2/TRBV6-3
J gene: TRBJ2-7
CDR3 DNA: TGTGCCAGCAGTTCAGGACCCTGGGCCTACGAGCAGTACTTC
CDR3 protein: CASSSGPWAYEQYF

D gene: .
clone size: .
CDR3 length: 13
V gene: TRBV20-1
J gene: TRBJ2-7
CDR3 DNA: TGCAGTGCTCTGGGGACCGACGACTACGAGCAGTACTTC
CDR3 protein: CSALGTDDYEQYF

D gene: .
clone size: once
CDR3 length: 15
V gene: TRBV18
J gene: TRBJ1-3
CDR3 DNA: TGTGCCAGCTCACCAAACAACTACGCTGGAAACACCATATATTTT
CDR3 protein: CASSPNNYAGNTIYF

D gene: .
clone size: few
CDR3 length: 14
V gene: TRBV7-9
J gene: TRBJ1-5
CDR3 DNA: TGTGCCAGCAGCTTAGACAGGATAGATCAGCCCCAGCATTTT
CDR3 protein: CASSLDRIDQPQHF